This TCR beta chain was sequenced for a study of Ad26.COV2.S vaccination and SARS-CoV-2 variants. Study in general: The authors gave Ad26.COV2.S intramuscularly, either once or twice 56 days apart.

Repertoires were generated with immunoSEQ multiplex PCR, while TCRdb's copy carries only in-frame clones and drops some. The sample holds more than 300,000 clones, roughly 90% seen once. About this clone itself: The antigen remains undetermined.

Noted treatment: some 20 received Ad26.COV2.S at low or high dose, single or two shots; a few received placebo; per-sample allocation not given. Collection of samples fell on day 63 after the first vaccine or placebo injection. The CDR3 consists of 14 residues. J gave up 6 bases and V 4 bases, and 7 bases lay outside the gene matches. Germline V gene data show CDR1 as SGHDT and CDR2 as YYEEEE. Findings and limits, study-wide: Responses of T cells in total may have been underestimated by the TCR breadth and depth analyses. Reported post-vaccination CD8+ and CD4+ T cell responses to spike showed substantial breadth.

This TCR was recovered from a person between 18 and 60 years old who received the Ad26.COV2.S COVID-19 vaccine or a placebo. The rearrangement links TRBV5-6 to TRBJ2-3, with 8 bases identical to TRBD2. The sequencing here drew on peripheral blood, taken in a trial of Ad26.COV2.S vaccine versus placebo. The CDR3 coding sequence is TGTGCCAGCAGCCCCGGGGGGGTTGGGGATACGCAGTATTTT. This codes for CASSPGGVGDTQYF.